This T cell receptor beta chain was sequenced during a study of breast tumors, draining lymph nodes, adjacent tissues (dated by TCRdb to the mid-2010s). A note on the overall study: The study compared TCR beta repertoires across tumor, adjacent nontumor tissue and axillary lymph nodes from breast cancer patients. The study aimed to assess the relationships and possible T-cell exchange between tumor, surrounding tissue and draining lymph node repertoires in human breast cancer. General study outcomes and caveats: Tumor and nontumor tissue repertoires were significantly more similar in luminal-like than in basal-like breast cancer. The data were considered consistent with most tumor T cells being derived from the lymph node and subsequently expanding within tumor tissue. The study presented the conclusion that tumor T cells originate in lymph nodes as consistent with a hypothesis, not as something directly demonstrated. Tumor T-cell repertoires showed less diversity than lymph node repertoires and more diversity than nontumor tissue repertoires, and tumor T-cell repertoires showed preferential V and J gene usage.

The lymph node samples were taken from the axillary draining lymph nodes of breast cancer patients. Regarding this clonotype: The antigen this receptor binds is unknown. Per-base quality was not reported, and no clone a single base away is much larger than it.

The sequencing machine was an Illumina HiSeq 2000. Multiplex PCR amplification was used to build the TCR beta chain libraries. The amplified TCR beta chain products were analyzed by high-throughput sequencing. Clones were called with MiXCR by TCRdb after fastp trimmed the public reads at Q25, and only in-frame beta chains were retained. Rows with a matching CDR3 protein are joined into one entry that keeps the most common DNA and genes. For this sample the table gives 180,000 or so distinct CDR3 sequences, of which around a third were detected only once. The ten biggest clones cover roughly 4% of the sample. The specimen was axillary lymph node tissue. The sequence came from a female donor with breast cancer. Some clones in this sample may be carry-over from other donors' samples.

The CDR3 region reads CASRGDRVETQYF. The DNA sequence reads TGTGCCAGCAGGGGAGACAGGGTCGAGACCCAGTACTTC. Recombination linked TRBV28 to TRBJ2-5; TRBD1 aligns with 7 central bases. CDR1 and CDR2, per the germline V gene, are MDHEN and SYDVKM. Unmatched junction bases come to 6, with V trimmed by 6 bases and J by 5 bases. The CDR3 has 13 amino acids, counting the end cysteine and phenylalanine. The sequence is cut down to CDR3 DNA, 39 bases in frame from base 1. Beyond the CDR3, the reference TRBV28 and TRBJ2-5 genes provide the residues; the full variable domain reads: DVKVTQSSRYLVKRTGEKVFLECVQDMDHENMFWYRQDPGLGLRLIYFSYDVKMKEKGDIPEGYSVSREKKERFSLILESASTNQTSMYLCASRGDRVETQYFGPGTRLLVL.